Reported below is one T cell receptor (beta chain). The antigen is not known. This sample was taken from a study of cytotoxic CD8 clonotypes in ibrutinib-treated CLL. Overall study results and limits: Clonality increased at ibrutinib response, then returned toward baseline at progression.

Only in-frame clones appear in the TCRdb table, and some are missing; sequencing was by immunoSEQ multiplex PCR. Of about 84,000 clones in the sample, around 83% were seen once. Sequencing was performed on PBMCs, taken before ibrutinib treatment. The source of this sequence is a human donor with chronic lymphocytic leukemia.

CDR3 sequence: CASSTSDYLSYNEQFF. The DNA of the CDR3 is TGTGCCAGTAGTACCTCGGACTACCTATCCTACAATGAGCAGTTCTTC. V usage is TRBV19 and J usage is TRBJ2-1, with D maybe TRBD2 (6 bases). This CDR3 has 16 amino acids. CDR1 and CDR2 (germline): LNHDA, SQIVND (reference sequence). Trimming left V 4 bases short and J 1 base short, with 14 bases between.